Shown below are 16 T cell receptor beta chains from a single sample sequenced in a study of shared clonotypes between healthy human individuals. Some clones are missing from TCRdb's copy, which holds only in-frame ones; the method was immunoSEQ multiplex PCR. The sample includes some 1 million clones, about 75% of them seen just once. The sequenced material came from memory CD4+ T cells sorted from blood. The subset here: CD45RA-negative fraction. The source is a man between 18 and 35 years old in good health.

The rearrangement uses TRBV7-6 and TRBJ2-2, with D tentatively TRBD2 (6 bases). Trimming took off 2 bases at V and 6 bases at J, with 22 bases between the two ends. This CDR3 contains 18 residues. Germline loops: CDR1 SGHVS, CDR2 FNYEAQ. The CDR3 sequence is CASSLMVGGAKLAGELFF. The CDR3 nucleotides are TGTGCCAGCAGCTTAATGGTCGGAGGGGCAAAGTTGGCCGGGGAGCTGTTTTTT.

The chain combines TRBV11-1 with TRBJ2-2, with 10 bases that match TRBD1. With V trimmed by 4 bases and J by 4 bases, 6 bases remained unmatched. Germline loops: CDR1 SGHAT, CDR2 FQDESV (reference sequence). The CDR3 covers 16 residues. CDR3 region: CASSSAGTGVTGELFF. The CDR3 DNA reads TGTGCCAGCAGCTCCGCCGGGACAGGGGTCACCGGGGAGCTGTTTTTT.

A few counts support this clone. V usage is TRBV9 and J usage is TRBJ2-3; TRBD2 agrees at 10 bases. The germline CDR1 and CDR2 sequences are SGDLS and YYNGEE. CDR3 length: 14 residues. Unmatched junction bases numbered 5, after V lost 0 bases and J lost 10 bases. CDR3 protein: CASSVVDSGGSQYF. The CDR3 bases are TGTGCCAGCAGCGTAGTTGATAGCGGGGGGTCGCAGTATTTT. The variable domain in full, with the rest retrieved from reference TRBV9 and TRBJ2-3, is DSGVTQTPKHLITATGQRVTLRCSPRSGDLSVYWYQQSLDQGLQFLIQYYNGEERAKGNILERFSAQQFPDLHSELNLSSLELGDSALYFCASSVVDSGGSQYFGPGTRLTVL.

The genes are TRBV6-1 and TRBJ1-1, with a tentative D call TRBD1 (5 bases). V lost 9 bases and J 1 base, leaving 12 bases between the germline ends. The V gene's germline CDR1 is MNHNS and CDR2 SASEGT. The CDR3 extends over 13 amino acids. The CDR3: CASEGFKNTEAFF. The CDR3 nucleotides read TGTGCCAGTGAGGGGTTTAAGAACACTGAAGCTTTCTTT.

This clone appeared a few times. In nucleotides, the CDR3 is TGTGCCAGTAGTATTAGTGCTCTGAACACTGAAGCTTTCTTT. It codes for CASSISALNTEAFF. This chain links TRBV19 with TRBJ1-1; D unresolved. CDR3 length equals 14 residues. Between the trimmed V and J ends, which lost 3 bases and 0 bases, there was a span of 8 bases. In germline, CDR1 is LNHDA, CDR2 SQIVND (reference sequence).

The rearrangement uses TRBV9 and TRBJ1-4, with D possibly matching TRBD1 (6 bases). Trimming took 0 bases from V and 3 from J, leaving 15 bases between them. The CDR3 is made up of 17 amino acids. Germline V gene lookup returns CDR1 SGDLS and CDR2 YYNGEE. CDR3 amino acids: CASSVGATGFPNEKLFF. The CDR3 nucleotides read TGTGCCAGCAGCGTAGGGGCAACAGGGTTTCCTAATGAAAAACTGTTTTTT.

This clone was observed many times. This chain links TRBV19 with TRBJ2-7; 8 bases are a match to TRBD2. Looked up from germline, CDR1 is LNHDA and CDR2 is SQIVND (reference sequence). The length of the CDR3 is 12 residues. The trim removed 6 bases at V and 6 bases at J, leaving 4 bases unmatched. The CDR3 bases are TGTGCCAGTAGCCGGGAGGGCCGCGAGCAGTACTTC. Amino acid sequence: CASSREGREQYF. Drawing the rest from reference TRBV19 and TRBJ2-7, the complete variable domain is DGGITQSPKYLFRKEGQNVTLSCEQNLNHDAMYWYRQDPGQGLRLIYYSQIVNDFQKGDIAEGYSVSREKKESFPLTVTSAQKNPTAFYLCASSREGREQYFGPGTRLTVT.

The J gene is TRBJ1-6, the V gene TRBV5-4; TRBD1 agrees at 9 bases. The germline CDR1 and CDR2 sequences are SGHNT and YYREEE (reference sequence). The CDR3 is made up of 14 amino acids. The junction had 3 bases not matched to a gene; V was cut back by 4 bases and J by 7 bases. The chain's CDR3 is CASSAGTGNSPLHF. The CDR3, as DNA: TGTGCCAGCAGCGCAGGGACAGGGAATTCACCCCTCCACTTT.

The chain uses TRBV6-5 and TRBJ1-1; no reliable D call. Germline V gene data show CDR1 as MNHEY and CDR2 as SVGAGI. Trimming took 0 bases from V and 0 from J, leaving 5 bases between them. The CDR3 totals 14 residues. The CDR3 nucleotides are TGTGCCAGCAGTTACTCTAGGCTGAACACTGAAGCTTTCTTT. Translated, it gives CASSYSRLNTEAFF.

V is TRBV7-2 and J is TRBJ2-3, with D tentatively TRBD1 (6 bases). Germline CDR1 and CDR2: SGHTA and FQGNSA. Trimming removed 1 base from V and 6 bases from J, with 17 bases in between. This CDR3 has 16 residues. The CDR3 bases are TGTGCCAGCAGCTTAGTGTCCAGGGGCCTAGGGGATACGCAGTATTTT. Amino acids: CASSLVSRGLGDTQYF.

The genes are TRBV18 and TRBJ1-3; TRBD1 aligns across 7 bases. The V segment lost 4 bases and the J segment 0 bases; nucleotides outside the gene matches: 15. Germline loops: CDR1 KGHSH, CDR2 LQKENI. The CDR3 has 19 amino acids. The CDR3 reads CASSQGQVRPSSSGNTIYF. In DNA form, the CDR3 reads TGTGCCAGCTCACAAGGACAGGTCCGGCCGTCAAGCTCTGGAAACACCATATATTTT.

The chain uses TRBV7-2 and TRBJ2-1; 8 nucleotides line up with TRBD2. V lost 6 bases and J lost 0; bases outside the gene matches: 4. Per the germline V gene, CDR1 is SGHTA and CDR2 is FQGNSA. The CDR3 length is 15 residues. The CDR3 spells CASSSGTSSYNEQFF. CDR3 DNA sequence: TGTGCCAGCAGTTCCGGGACTAGCTCCTACAATGAGCAGTTCTTC.

The chain couples TRBV15 to TRBJ2-2; D unresolved. V was shortened by 4 bases and J by 7 bases, with 13 bases between the two germline ends. Germline values: CDR1 LNHNV, CDR2 YYDKDF (reference sequence). This CDR3 contains 14 residues. The CDR3 DNA reads TGTGCCACCAGCATCCCAGGTGCTGGCGGGGAGCTGTTTTTT. The encoded protein is CATSIPGAGGELFF.

The chain couples TRBV11-3 to TRBJ1-1; perhaps TRBD1 as D (5 bases). This CDR3 has 13 amino acids. Trimming removed 5 bases from V and 5 bases from J, with 12 bases in between. The germline V gene has CDR1 SGHNT and CDR2 YENEEA. DNA of the CDR3: TGTGCCAGCAGCCCGATTGGGGGGACTGAAGCTTTCTTT. Protein sequence: CASSPIGGTEAFF. The variable domain in full, with the rest retrieved from reference TRBV11-3 and TRBJ1-1, is EAGVVQSPRYKIIEKKQPVAFWCNPISGHNTLYWYLQNLGQGPELLIRYENEEAVDDSQLPKDRFSAERLKGVDSTLKIQPAELGDSAVYLCASSPIGGTEAFFGQGTRLTVV.

J is TRBJ2-2 and V is TRBV7-2, with D possibly matching TRBD1 (5 bases). V dropped 1 base and J dropped 5 bases, with 11 bases sitting between them. The CDR3 runs 15 residues. In germline, CDR1 is SGHTA, CDR2 FQGNSA. The CDR3 is CASSLGAGRTGELFF. In nucleotides, the CDR3 is TGTGCCAGCAGCTTAGGGGCAGGGCGGACCGGGGAGCTGTTTTTT.

The table lists this clone with a count of one. The chain has TRBV5-1 and TRBJ1-1; D is perhaps TRBD1 (5 bases). The CDR3 consists of 14 residues. Germline CDR1 and CDR2: SGHRS and YFSETQ. Trimming removed 3 bases from V and 6 bases from J, with 15 bases in between. CDR3 sequence reads: CASSSAQQVPEAFF. The DNA for the CDR3 is TGCGCCAGCAGCTCGGCGCAACAGGTTCCTGAAGCTTTCTTT. Variable domain in full (rest from reference TRBV5-1 and TRBJ1-1): KAGVTQTPRYLIKTRGQQVTLSCSPISGHRSVSWYQQTPGQGLQFLFEYFSETQRNKGNFPGRFSGRQFSNSRSEMNVSTLELGDSALYLCASSSAQQVPEAFFGQGTRLTVV.